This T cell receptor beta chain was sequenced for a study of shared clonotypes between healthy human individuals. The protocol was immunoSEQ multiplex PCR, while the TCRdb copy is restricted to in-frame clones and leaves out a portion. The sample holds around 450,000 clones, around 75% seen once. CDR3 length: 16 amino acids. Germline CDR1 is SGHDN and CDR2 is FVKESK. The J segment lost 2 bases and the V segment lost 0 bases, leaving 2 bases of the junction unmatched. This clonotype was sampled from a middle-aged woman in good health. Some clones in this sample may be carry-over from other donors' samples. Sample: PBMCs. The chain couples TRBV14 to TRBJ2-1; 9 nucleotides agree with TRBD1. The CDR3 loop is CASSQERQGAYNEQFF. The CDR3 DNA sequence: TGTGCCAGCAGCCAAGAGAGACAGGGGGCCTACAATGAGCAGTTCTTC.